The clone carrying this T cell receptor beta chain occurred a few times. Antigen: not known. Sequencing used immunoSEQ multiplex PCR; TCRdb keeps in-frame clones, though not all of them. The repertoire has under 850 clones, 15% to 20% of them found once; the top ten carry 16%. The entry originates in a study of tumour-infiltrating T cells in Burkitt lymphoma. Study observations and caveats: Several public clonotypes were shared across many Burkitt lymphoma patients.

Trimming at V came to 1 base and at J to 1 base, leaving 5 bases not matched to a gene. The length of the CDR3 is 16 residues. In germline, CDR1 is SEHNR, CDR2 FQNEAQ (reference sequence). V is TRBV7-9 and J is TRBJ2-3; 7 bases are a match to TRBD2. The TCR comes from a human donor with Burkitt lymphoma. Material: tumor tissue. This CDR3 reads CASSLGGGGGTDTQYF. CDR3 sequence (DNA): TGTGCCAGCAGCTTAGGGGGCGGGGGAGGCACAGATACGCAGTATTTT.